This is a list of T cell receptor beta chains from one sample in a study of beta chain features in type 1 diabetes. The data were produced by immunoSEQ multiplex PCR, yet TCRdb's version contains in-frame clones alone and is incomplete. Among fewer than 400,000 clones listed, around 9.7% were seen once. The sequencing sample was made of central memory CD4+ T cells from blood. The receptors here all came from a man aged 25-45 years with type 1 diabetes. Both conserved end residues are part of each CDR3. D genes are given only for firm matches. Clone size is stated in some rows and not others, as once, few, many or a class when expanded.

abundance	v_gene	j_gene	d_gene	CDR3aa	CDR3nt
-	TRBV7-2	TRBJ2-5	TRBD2	CASSLVAGKGETQYF	TGTGCCAGCAGCTTAGTAGCGGGGAAGGGAGAGACCCAGTACTTC
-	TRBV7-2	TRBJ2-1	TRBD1	CASLPGQSGNEQFF	TGTGCCAGCCTACCGGGACAGTCGGGGAATGAGCAGTTCTTC
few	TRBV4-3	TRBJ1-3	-	CASSQEIVRSGNTIYF	TGCGCCAGCAGCCAAGAAATAGTCCGATCTGGAAACACCATATATTTT
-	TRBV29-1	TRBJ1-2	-	CSTGGNYGYTF	TGCAGCACTGGGGGTAACTATGGCTACACCTTC
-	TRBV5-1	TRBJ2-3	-	CASSASMDTQYF	TGCGCCAGCAGCGCGTCCATGGATACGCAGTATTTT
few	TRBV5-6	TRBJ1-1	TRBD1	CASWGQGTAFF	TGTGCCAGCTGGGGACAGGGGACAGCTTTCTTT
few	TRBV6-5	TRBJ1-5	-	CASSSDRDQPQHF	TGTGCCAGCAGCTCCGACAGAGACCAGCCCCAGCATTTT
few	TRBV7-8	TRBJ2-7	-	CASSLLQRSYEQYF	TGTGCCAGCAGCCTCCTCCAGCGTTCCTACGAGCAGTACTTC
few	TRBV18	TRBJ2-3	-	CASSPRLDSTDTQYF	TGTGCCAGCTCACCACGTTTGGACAGCACAGATACGCAGTATTTT
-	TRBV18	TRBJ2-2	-	CASSSGVNTGELFF	TGTGCCAGCTCATCTGGGGTGAACACCGGGGAGCTGTTTTTT
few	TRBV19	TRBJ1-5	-	CASTESRASNQPQHF	TGTGCCAGTACGGAGAGCCGGGCGAGCAATCAGCCCCAGCATTTT
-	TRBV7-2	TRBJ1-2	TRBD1	CASSPGQGASYGYTF	TGTGCCAGCAGCCCTGGACAGGGGGCAAGCTATGGCTACACCTTC
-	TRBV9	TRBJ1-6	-	CASSVADRNSPLHF	TGTGCCAGCAGCGTAGCTGACAGAAATTCACCCCTCCACTTT
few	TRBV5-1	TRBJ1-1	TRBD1	CASSLRTGNTEAFF	TGCGCCAGCAGCTTGCGGACAGGGAACACTGAAGCTTTCTTT
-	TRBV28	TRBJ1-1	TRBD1	CASSLVGQGATEAFF	TGTGCCAGCAGTTTGGTGGGACAGGGGGCGACAGAAGCTTTCTTT
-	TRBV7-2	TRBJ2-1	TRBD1	CASSPVPGQGNGFF	TGTGCCAGCAGCCCAGTCCCGGGACAGGGTAACGGGTTCTTC
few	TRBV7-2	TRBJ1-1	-	CASSLDGGQVTEAFF	TGTGCCAGCAGCTTAGACGGGGGGCAAGTCACTGAAGCTTTCTTT
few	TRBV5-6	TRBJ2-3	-	CASSSTSLTPSTDTQYF	TGTGCCAGCAGCTCCACCTCACTCACCCCTAGCACAGATACGCAGTATTTT
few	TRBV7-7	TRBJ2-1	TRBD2	CASSLSGGANEQFF	TGTGCTAGCAGCCTTAGCGGGGGGGCCAATGAGCAGTTCTTC
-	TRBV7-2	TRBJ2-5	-	CASSQDREGTQYF	TGTGCCAGCAGTCAGGACAGGGAGGGGACCCAGTACTTC
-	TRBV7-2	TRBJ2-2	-	CASSPDKDQELFF	TGTGCCAGCAGCCCTGACAAAGACCAGGAGCTGTTTTTT
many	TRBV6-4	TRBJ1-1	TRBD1	CASRATGAQAEAFF	TGTGCCAGCAGGGCAACAGGGGCTCAGGCTGAAGCTTTCTTT
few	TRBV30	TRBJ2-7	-	CAWGHRDEQYF	TGTGCCTGGGGACACCGGGACGAGCAGTACTTC
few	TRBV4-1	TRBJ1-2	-	CASSQDGDQLYGYTF	TGCGCCAGCAGCCAAGACGGCGATCAGCTCTATGGCTACACCTTC
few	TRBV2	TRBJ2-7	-	CASSDFLPSSYEQYF	TGTGCCAGCAGTGACTTCCTCCCTAGCTCCTACGAGCAGTACTTC